The text below deals with one T cell receptor beta chain. In the original analysis: Nucleated cell counts were estimated from reference gene primer amplification. Generated by immunoSEQ multiplex PCR, the TCRdb table keeps only in-frame clones and is missing some. The DNA gave D and trimming, while V, J and clone size come from that table. The sample lists roughly 200,000 clones; roughly 80% were seen once. The sample is drawn from a study of blood T cell repertoires in COVID-19. At the level of the study: COVID-19 samples, acute and convalescent, were from the United States, Italy and Spain. PBMCs, B-cell-depleted T cells, or T cells were the source of the cDNA or gDNA that made up the material.

CDR3 length: 16 amino acids. V lost 6 bases and J lost 12; bases outside the gene matches: 19. Germline CDR1 and CDR2: LNHNV and YYDKDF (reference sequence). Patients of the Seattle cohort, enrolled during active infection, were followed longitudinally. Sequencing input: peripheral blood. V usage is TRBV15 and J usage is TRBJ1-4, with 7 bases lining up with TRBD1. The sequence came from a woman of 80 years or more with COVID-19, enrolled during active disease. The CDR3 loop is CATRDRRDSNMKELFF. The CDR3 DNA is TGTGCCACCAGAGATCGACGGGACAGTAATATGAAAGAACTGTTTTTT.